This T cell receptor (beta chain) was obtained from a study of blood T cell repertoires in COVID-19. In the study overall: The study drew acute and convalescent COVID-19 samples from the United States, Italy and Spain. From T cells, B-cell-depleted T cells, or PBMCs came the material, which was cDNA or gDNA.

After removal of 1 base from V and 2 bases from J, the junction contained 14 bases not matched to a gene. This CDR3 has 19 residues. Germline CDR1 is LGHNA and CDR2 is YNFKEQ. Authors' processing steps: Amplifying reference gene primers gave estimates of nucleated cell counts. Sequenced by immunoSEQ multiplex PCR; TCRdb stores in-frame clones only, minus some. That table furnishes V, J and clone size, whereas the DNA furnished D and trimming. This table has about 150,000 clones, 80% to 90% appearing once. This chain joins TRBV4-2 and TRBJ2-1; 7 bases fit TRBD2. This receptor was identified in a woman aged 35 to 49 with acute or convalescent COVID-19. Specimen: peripheral blood. The CDR3 DNA follows: TGTGCCAGCAGCCAAGCCAATGGGCTAGCGGTAAATACCTACAATGAGCAGTTCTTC. This encodes CASSQANGLAVNTYNEQFF.